This T cell receptor (beta chain) was observed in a study of blood T cells in healthy people across ages. CDR3 length equals 15 residues. Germline V gene lookup returns CDR1 SGHKS and CDR2 YYEKEE (reference sequence). Staff drew roughly 10 milliliters of peripheral blood from each donor. PCR was performed a second time for roughly 7 to 12 cycles using a sample-barcoded 5' primer and a J-beta primer mix. TCRdb redid the calling of the 5' RACE reads with MiXCR, one entry per CDR3 protein. The data hold about 580,000 distinct CDR3 sequences, with roughly 48% observed a single time. The sequencing sample was made of blood. This rearrangement joins TRBV5-5 to TRBJ2-4, with 9 bases aligning to TRBD1. Matching the DNA end better, TRBJ2-7 makes the J call doubtful. The sequence derives from a man at least 80 years old in good health. CDR3 in DNA: TGTGCCAGCAGCCAGGGACCACAGGGGGCGTACGAGCAGTACTTC. Its protein is CASSQGPQGAYEQYF.